These T cell receptor beta chains were read from a single sample in a study of shared clonotypes between healthy human individuals. The table came from immunoSEQ multiplex PCR; TCRdb's copy has only in-frame clones and leaves some out. Of about 2.1 million clones in the sample, 85% to 95% were seen once. The sequencing input was naive CD8+ T cells from PBMCs. All receptors come from a man aged 18 to 35 in good health. Some clones in this sample may be carry-over from other donors' samples. The CDR3 runs from the conserved cysteine through the conserved F or W.

cdr3_aa j_call v_call cdr3_length
CASSLSYLVPQETQYF TRBJ2-5 TRBV5-1 16
CAISDKWGDRGLEAFF TRBJ1-1 TRBV10-3 16
CASSPFLMYEQYF TRBJ2-7 TRBV14 13
CASSRSSGEPGRPQHF TRBJ1-5 TRBV28 16
CAISERLVGGKSYEQYF TRBJ2-7 TRBV10-3 17
CASSEAGTSGLSYEQYF TRBJ2-7 TRBV2 17
CASSLAGGASGRVRETQYF TRBJ2-5 TRBV7-9 19
CASSARWNWGDEAFF TRBJ1-1 TRBV19 15
CSGIPTGTNTGELFF TRBJ2-2 TRBV29-1 15
CASRDFMGARNEQFF TRBJ2-1 TRBV28 15
CASSNRGGEQFF TRBJ2-1 TRBV7-9 12
CASSYSVGGGSYNEQFF TRBJ2-1 TRBV6-9 17
CASSIGVRQGNQPQHF TRBJ1-5 TRBV19 16
CASSFAASYNEQFF TRBJ2-1 TRBV7-9 14
CASSDPWGTDTQYF TRBJ2-3 TRBV25-1 14
CASSRLQGYEQYF TRBJ2-7 TRBV19 13
CASSFRDNLNTEAFF TRBJ1-1 TRBV5-8 15
CASSLGGEVYEQYF TRBJ2-7 TRBV5-6 14
CASSLGWARGYPDTQYF TRBJ2-3 TRBV5-1 17
CASSTRRDQETQYF TRBJ2-5 TRBV13 14
CASSLGIRDQPQHF TRBJ1-5 TRBV13 14
CASTPTRWTYEQYF TRBJ2-7 TRBV28 14
CASSQFSLSTDTQYF TRBJ2-3 TRBV28 15
CASSHPLDPRPRNNEQFF TRBJ2-1 TRBV9 18
CASSLGQGRYF TRBJ2-5 TRBV7-9 11
CASSDKRGAREETQYF TRBJ2-5 TRBV2 16
CASSLGARGYTGELFF TRBJ2-2 TRBV7-9 16
CACDPKREVWNEQFF TRBJ2-1 TRBV30 15
CASSLSSPLTGIPSDTQYF TRBJ2-3 TRBV27 19
CASSEGYLTYEQYF TRBJ2-7 TRBV27 14
CASSPDSSTDTQYF TRBJ2-3 TRBV27 14
CASSFRWSGDEPQHF TRBJ1-5 TRBV27 15
CASSFPWSEETQYF TRBJ2-5 TRBV7-6 14
CASSHGWRELTYNEQFF TRBJ2-1 TRBV4-3 17
CASSLEGQGAEDTQYF TRBJ2-3 TRBV27 16
CSVMGHYNTYEQYF TRBJ2-7 TRBV29-1 14
CASSMVFMRGLNTEAFF TRBJ1-1 TRBV19 17